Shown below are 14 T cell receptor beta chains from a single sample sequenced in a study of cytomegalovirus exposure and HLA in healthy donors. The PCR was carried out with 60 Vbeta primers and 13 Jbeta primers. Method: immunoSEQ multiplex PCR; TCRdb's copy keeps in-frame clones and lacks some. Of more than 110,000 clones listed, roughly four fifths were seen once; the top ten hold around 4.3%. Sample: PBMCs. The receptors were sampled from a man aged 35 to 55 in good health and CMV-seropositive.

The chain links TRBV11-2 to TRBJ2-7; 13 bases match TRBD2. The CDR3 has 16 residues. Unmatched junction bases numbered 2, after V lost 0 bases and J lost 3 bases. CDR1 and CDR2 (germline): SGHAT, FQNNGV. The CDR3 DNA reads TGTGCCAGCAGCTTAGAACTAGCGGGGGGGTTCTACGAGCAGTACTTC. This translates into CASSLELAGGFYEQYF.

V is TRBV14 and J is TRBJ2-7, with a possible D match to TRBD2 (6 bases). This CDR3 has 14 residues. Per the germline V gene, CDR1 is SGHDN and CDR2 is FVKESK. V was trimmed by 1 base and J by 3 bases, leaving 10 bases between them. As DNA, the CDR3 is TGTGCCAGCAGCCAAGCGGGGGTAGGCTACGAGCAGTACTTC. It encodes CASSQAGVGYEQYF.

CDR3 residues: CASSSPGQGNTEAFF. Written as DNA, the CDR3 is TGTGCCAGCAGTTCACCGGGACAGGGGAACACTGAAGCTTTCTTT. The rearrangement links TRBV6-5 to TRBJ1-1, with 9 nucleotides matching TRBD1. Germline V gene sequence: CDR1 MNHEY, CDR2 SVGAGI. V trimming: 4 bases; J trimming: 1 base; junction bases outside the gene matches: 4. The CDR3 has 15 amino acids.

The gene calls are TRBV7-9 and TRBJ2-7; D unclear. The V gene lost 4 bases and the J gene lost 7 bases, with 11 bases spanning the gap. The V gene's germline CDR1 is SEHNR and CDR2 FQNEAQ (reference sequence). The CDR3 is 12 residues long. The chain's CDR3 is CASSSPPREQYF. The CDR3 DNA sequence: TGTGCCAGCAGCTCGCCCCCGCGGGAGCAGTACTTC. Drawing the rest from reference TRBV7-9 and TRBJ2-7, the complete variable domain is DTGVSQNPRHKITKRGQNVTFRCDPISEHNRLYWYRQTLGQGPEFLTYFQNEAQLEKSRLLSDRFSAERPKGSFSTLEIQRTEQGDSAMYLCASSSPPREQYFGPGTRLTVT.

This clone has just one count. Written as DNA, the CDR3 is TGTGCCAGTAGTATAGGGGCGGGCTCGGCGGAGACCCAGTACTTC. Amino acids: CASSIGAGSAETQYF. The V call is TRBV19, the J call TRBJ2-5; D may be TRBD2 (5 bases). There are 15 residues in the CDR3. The V gene lost 1 base and the J gene lost 5 bases, with 14 bases spanning the gap. Germline-derived CDR1 and CDR2 are LNHDA and SQIVND (reference sequence).

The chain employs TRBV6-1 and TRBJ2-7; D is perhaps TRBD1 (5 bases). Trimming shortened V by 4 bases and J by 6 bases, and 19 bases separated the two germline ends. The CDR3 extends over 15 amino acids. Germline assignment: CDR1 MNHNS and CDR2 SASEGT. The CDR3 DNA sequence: TGTGCCAGCAGTGGTTGGCAGGGTGCAAATCTCGAGCAGTACTTC. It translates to CASSGWQGANLEQYF.

Here the CDR3 DNA reads TGTGCCAGCAGGGGGGGACAGGCACGCATACCCCTCCACTTT. It encodes CASRGGQARIPLHF. The chain combines TRBV2 with TRBJ1-6; 8 positions agree with TRBD1. This CDR3 is built from 14 residues. V lost 6 bases and J lost 12; bases outside the gene matches: 10. Germline lookup yields CDR1 SNHLY and CDR2 FYNNEI.

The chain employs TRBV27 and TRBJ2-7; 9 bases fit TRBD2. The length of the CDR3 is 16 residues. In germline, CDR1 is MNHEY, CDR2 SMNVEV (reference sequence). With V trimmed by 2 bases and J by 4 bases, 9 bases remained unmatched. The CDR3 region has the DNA TGTGCCAGCAGTTTAGAAGGGCTAGCGGGACGATACGAGCAGTACTTC. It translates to CASSLEGLAGRYEQYF.

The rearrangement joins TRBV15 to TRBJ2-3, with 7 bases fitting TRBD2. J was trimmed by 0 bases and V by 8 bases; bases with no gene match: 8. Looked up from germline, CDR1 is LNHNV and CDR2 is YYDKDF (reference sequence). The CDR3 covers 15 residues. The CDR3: CATSFGRESTDTQYF. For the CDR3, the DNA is TGTGCCACCTCCTTCGGGCGGGAGAGCACAGATACGCAGTATTTT. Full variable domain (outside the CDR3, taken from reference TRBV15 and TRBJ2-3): DAMVIQNPRYQVTQFGKPVTLSCSQTLNHNVMYWYQQKSSQAPKLLFHYYDKDFNNEADTPDNFQSRRPNTSFCFLDIRSPGLGDTAMYLCATSFGRESTDTQYFGPGTRLTVL.

The CDR3: CASRDPAGMNTEAFF. CDR3 coding DNA: TGTGCCAGCAGAGACCCCGCGGGGATGAACACTGAAGCTTTCTTT. The J gene is TRBJ1-1, the V gene TRBV6-1; D is ambiguous. Germline assignment: CDR1 MNHNS and CDR2 SASEGT. This CDR3 region has 15 residues. Trimming stripped 6 bases from V and 0 bases from J, with 14 bases between.

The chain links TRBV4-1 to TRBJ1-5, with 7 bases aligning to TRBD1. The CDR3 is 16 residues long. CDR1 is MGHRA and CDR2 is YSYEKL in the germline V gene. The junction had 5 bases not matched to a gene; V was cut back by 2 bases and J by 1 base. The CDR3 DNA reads TGCGCCAGCAGCCAACCGGGACAGACCAGCAATCAGCCCCAGCATTTT. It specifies CASSQPGQTSNQPQHF.

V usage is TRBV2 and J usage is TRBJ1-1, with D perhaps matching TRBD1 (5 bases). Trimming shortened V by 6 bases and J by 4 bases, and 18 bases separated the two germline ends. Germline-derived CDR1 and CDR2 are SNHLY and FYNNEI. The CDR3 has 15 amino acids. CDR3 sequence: CASRPLVGVGTEAFF. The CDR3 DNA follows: TGTGCCAGCAGGCCTCTGGTAGGGGTTGGCACTGAAGCTTTCTTT.

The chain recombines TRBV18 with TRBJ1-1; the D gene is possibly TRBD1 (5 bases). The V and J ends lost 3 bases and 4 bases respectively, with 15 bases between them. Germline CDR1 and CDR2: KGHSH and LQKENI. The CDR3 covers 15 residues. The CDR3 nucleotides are TGTGCCAGCTCACCCTCAGGGTTTTGGGGCACTGAAGCTTTCTTT. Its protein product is CASSPSGFWGTEAFF.

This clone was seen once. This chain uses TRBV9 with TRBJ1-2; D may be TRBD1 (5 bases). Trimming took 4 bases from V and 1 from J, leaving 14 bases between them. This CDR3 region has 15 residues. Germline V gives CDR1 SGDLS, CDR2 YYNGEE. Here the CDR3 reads CASSQGGFINYGYTF. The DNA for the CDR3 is TGTGCCAGCAGCCAGGGTGGGTTTATTAACTATGGCTACACCTTC.